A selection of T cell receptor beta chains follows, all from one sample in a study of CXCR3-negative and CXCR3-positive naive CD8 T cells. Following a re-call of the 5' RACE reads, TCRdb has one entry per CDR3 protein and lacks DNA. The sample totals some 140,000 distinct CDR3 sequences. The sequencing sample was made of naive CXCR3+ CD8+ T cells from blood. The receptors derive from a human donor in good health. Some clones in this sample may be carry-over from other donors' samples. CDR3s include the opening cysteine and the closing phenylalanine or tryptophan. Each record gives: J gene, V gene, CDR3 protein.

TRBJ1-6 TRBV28 CASSPRQGWNSPLHF
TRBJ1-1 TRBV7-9 CASSYGTANLVNTEAFF
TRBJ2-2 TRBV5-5 CASRLGAPRRFTGELFF
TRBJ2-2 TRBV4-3 CASSAWDSPNTGELFF
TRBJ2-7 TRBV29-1 CSVAGVHEQYF
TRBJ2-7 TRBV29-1 CSVEDRVGYEQYF
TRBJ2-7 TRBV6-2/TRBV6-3 CASSYLSSAYEQYF
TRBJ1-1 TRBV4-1 CASSQDPMANTEAFF
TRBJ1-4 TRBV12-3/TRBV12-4 CASILTGGKNEKLFF
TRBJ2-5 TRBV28 CASSLGLVKETQYF
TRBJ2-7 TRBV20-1 CSARDEGDYEQYF
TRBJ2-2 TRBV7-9 CASSFDRGTGELFF
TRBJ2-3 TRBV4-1 CASSRINLAGTSTDTQYF
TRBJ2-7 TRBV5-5 CASSSGATYDQYF
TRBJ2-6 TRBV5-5 CASSLGTGANVLTF
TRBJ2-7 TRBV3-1 CASRPIYRFYYEQYF
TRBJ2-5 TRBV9 CASSPTSGGAGETQYF
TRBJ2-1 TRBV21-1 CASPPASYNEQFF
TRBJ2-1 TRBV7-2 CASSFGTSGPNEQFF
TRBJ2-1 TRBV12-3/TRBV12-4 CASGTGTYNEQFF
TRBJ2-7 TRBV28 CASSLTLAGVEQYF
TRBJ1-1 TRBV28 CASTLGLTEAFF
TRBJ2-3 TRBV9 CASSVAFRAGSDTQYF
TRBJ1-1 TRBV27 CDNEKGNTEAFF
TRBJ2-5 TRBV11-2 CASSLAILAGGPQETQYF
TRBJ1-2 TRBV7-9 CATEGRFRNYGYTF
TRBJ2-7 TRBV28 CASSLGTAYYEQYF
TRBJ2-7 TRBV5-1 CASRPDSSYEQYF
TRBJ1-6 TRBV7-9 CASGQSNSPLHF
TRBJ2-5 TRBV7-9 CASSFPKETQYF
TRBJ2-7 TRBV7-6 CASSSSGGLTSGLYEQYF
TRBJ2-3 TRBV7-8 CASSFTTGVWTDTQYF
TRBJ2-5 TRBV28 CASSLGLTQETQYF
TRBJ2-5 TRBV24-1 CATSDRRSGSDQETQYF
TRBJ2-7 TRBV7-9 CASSLGSGLSEQYF
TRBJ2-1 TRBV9 CASSGAGGRYNEQFF
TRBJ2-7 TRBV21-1 CDSSKAVQGRPYEQYF
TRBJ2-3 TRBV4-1 CASSQARGDTQYF
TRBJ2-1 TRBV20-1 CSASRLAGAVNEQFF
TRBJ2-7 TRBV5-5 CASSLYSETYEQYF
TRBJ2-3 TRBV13 CASSPLLGGPDPDTQYF
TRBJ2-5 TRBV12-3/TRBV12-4 CASSPTRVQETQYF
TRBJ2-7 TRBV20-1 CSARDGTSGEQYF
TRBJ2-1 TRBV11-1 CASSLPTGGSYNEQFF
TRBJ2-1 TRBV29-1 CSVEVLGVIRDGEQFF
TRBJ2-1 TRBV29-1 CSVGRSYNEQFF
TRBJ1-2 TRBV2 CASSEALHKVGMDYGYTF
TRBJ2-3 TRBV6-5 CASSRTTGTGRTDTQYF
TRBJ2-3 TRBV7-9 CASSSDSGGADTQYF
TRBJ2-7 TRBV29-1 CSVAGSGLADSYEQYF
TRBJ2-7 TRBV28 CASSLSVAPSPSYEQYF
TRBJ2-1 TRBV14 CASSPGLAGEISYNEQFF
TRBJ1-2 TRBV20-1 CSARDRAGDTHSYGYTF
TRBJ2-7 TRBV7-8 CASSQAGISYEQYF
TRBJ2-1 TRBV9 CASSVLTGGFNEQFF
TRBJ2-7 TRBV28 CASSFNHLGEQYF
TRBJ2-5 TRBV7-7 CASGAIQETQYF
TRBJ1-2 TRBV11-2 CASSLDGTGFLPGYTF